The 2 T cell receptor beta chains reported below all come from one sample, sequenced in a study of CD8 T cells in Susac syndrome. When the RNA was reverse transcribed, random hexamers were used with an input of about 0.5 to 1 ug. Via MiXCR, TCRdb re-called the immunoSEQ multiplex PCR reads, giving one row per CDR3 protein. This table has roughly 190,000 distinct CDR3 sequences, about 91% appearing once. Sequencing input: CD4+ T cells from PBMCs. These receptor sequences come from a human donor with Susac syndrome.

CDR3 in amino acids: CASSLLAPTDTQYF. The CDR3 DNA reads TGTGCCAGCAGCTTATTGGCCCCCACAGATACGCAGTATTTT. The chain combines TRBV7-2 with TRBJ2-3, with no clear D. Trimming removed 2 bases from V and 2 bases from J, with 8 bases in between. Germline CDR1 reads SGHTA; CDR2 reads FQGNSA. The CDR3 runs to 14 residues.

This clonotype was seen a few times. The chain uses TRBV18 and TRBJ2-7, with TRBD1 matching 7 bases. Unmatched junction bases numbered 7, after V lost 6 bases and J lost 2 bases. Germline CDR1 reads KGHSH; CDR2 reads LQKENI. The CDR3 extends over 14 amino acids. The CDR3 sequence: CASSPRDRTYEQYF. The CDR3 DNA is TGTGCCAGCTCCCCTAGGGACAGAACCTACGAGCAGTACTTC.